The 8 T cell receptor beta chains below all came from one sample that was sequenced in a study of CD8+CD57+ T cells in acquired aplastic anemia. Sequencing involved patients with CD8+CD57+ cell expansion previously shown by flow cytometry. The template for TCR beta VDJ and CDR3 sequence profiling was genomic DNA. TCRdb re-derived calls from the reads in MiXCR, one entry per CDR3 protein. The sample yields 150,000 to 180,000 distinct CDR3 sequences, just over 50% seen once. Material for sequencing was sorted CD4+, CD8+, or CD8+CD57+ T cells (not recorded which) from PBMCs. The receptors were sampled from a human donor with aplastic anemia.

This clonotype was counted a single time. V and J are TRBV9 and TRBJ1-1; no reliable D call. The germline V gene has CDR1 SGDLS and CDR2 YYNGEE. The CDR3 runs 14 residues. V was clipped by 5 bases and J by 5 bases, with 16 bases between them. CDR3 nucleotides: TGTGCCAGCAGGACCTCAAGGAGGGAGACTGAAGCTTTCTTT. Translated: CASRTSRRETEAFF.

This clonotype occurred many times. The chain couples TRBV10-3 to TRBJ2-7, with TRBD1 matching over 7 bases. Germline V gene lookup returns CDR1 ENHRY and CDR2 SYGVKD. J gave up 4 bases and V 3 bases, and 9 bases lay outside the gene matches. The CDR3 has 15 amino acids. The CDR3: CAISELGTETYEQYF. CDR3 sequence (DNA): TGTGCCATCAGTGAACTAGGGACAGAGACATACGAGCAGTACTTC.

The chain combines TRBV20-1 with TRBJ1-5; D is uncertain. The CDR3 has 12 residues. Trimming removed 1 base from V and 6 bases from J, with 7 bases in between. Germline values: CDR1 DFQATT, CDR2 SNEGSKA (reference sequence). DNA of the CDR3: TGCAGTGCTAGAGCCATGGGTCAGCCCCAGCATTTT. It codes for CSARAMGQPQHF.

This chain links TRBV28 with TRBJ2-5, with 9 bases lining up with TRBD1. With V trimmed by 3 bases and J by 3 bases, 8 bases remained unmatched. The CDR3 contains 16 residues. Germline V gene sequence: CDR1 MDHEN, CDR2 SYDVKM. CDR3 loop: CASSLGGTGKKETQYF. CDR3 nucleotides: TGTGCCAGCAGTTTGGGTGGGACAGGGAAAAAAGAGACCCAGTACTTC.

This chain links TRBV9 with TRBJ1-2; D ambiguous. In germline, CDR1 is SGDLS, CDR2 YYNGEE. The CDR3 consists of 14 residues. V lost 0 bases and J 2 bases, leaving 8 bases between the germline ends. The CDR3 sequence: CASSVGDTNYGYTF. DNA for the CDR3: TGTGCCAGCAGCGTAGGAGATACCAACTATGGCTACACCTTC.

Relative to its sample, this clonotype is medium-sized. The V gene is TRBV20-1, the J gene TRBJ1-6, with a weak D call TRBD1 (5 bases). The CDR3 spans 15 residues. Per the germline V gene, CDR1 is DFQATT and CDR2 is SNEGSKA (reference sequence). Trimming took off 2 bases at V and 12 bases at J, with 20 bases between the two ends. CDR3 in DNA: TGCAGTGCTAGACCTCTGGGGCGGGACGTGCAACCCCTCCACTTT. This translates into CSARPLGRDVQPLHF.

In its sample, this clonotype was seen a few times. V and J are TRBV27 and TRBJ2-1; TRBD2 agrees at 10 bases. This CDR3 has 14 amino acids. The germline V gene encodes CDR1 MNHEY and CDR2 SMNVEV (reference sequence). J was trimmed by 8 bases and V by 2 bases; bases with no gene match: 3. CDR3 amino acids: CASSLPSGSHEQFF. Here the CDR3 DNA reads TGTGCCAGCAGTTTACCTAGCGGGAGTCATGAGCAGTTCTTC.

This clonotype was recorded at least ten times. This chain connects TRBV6-1 to TRBJ1-5; TRBD1 is a possible D gene (5 bases). Trimming left V 7 bases short and J 0 bases short, with 13 bases between. This CDR3 is 15 amino acids long. The germline gives CDR1 MNHNS, CDR2 SASEGT. The CDR3 sequence is CASTPVGGSNQPQHF. The CDR3 coding sequence is TGTGCCAGCACACCGGTGGGGGGTAGCAATCAGCCCCAGCATTTT.